The subject of this entry is one T cell receptor beta chain. CDR3 length: 16 amino acids. V was clipped by 5 bases and J by 3 bases, with 17 bases between them. CDR1 is SNHLY, CDR2 FYNNEI, per germline. Sequenced by immunoSEQ multiplex PCR; TCRdb stores in-frame clones only, minus some. Here the sample spans tens of thousands of clones, roughly 90% being singletons. These data originate in a study of T cell changes during pregnancy in multiple sclerosis. The sample was CD8+ T cells from peripheral blood mononuclear cells, taken before pregnancy. The TCR originated in a female donor with multiple sclerosis, enrolled in a pregnancy study. This chain joins TRBV2 and TRBJ1-5, with no clear D. In DNA form, the CDR3 reads TGTGCCAGCAGTCCCCGCTTCGAGGACTTCAATCAGCCCCAGCATTTT. Amino acid sequence: CASSPRFEDFNQPQHF.